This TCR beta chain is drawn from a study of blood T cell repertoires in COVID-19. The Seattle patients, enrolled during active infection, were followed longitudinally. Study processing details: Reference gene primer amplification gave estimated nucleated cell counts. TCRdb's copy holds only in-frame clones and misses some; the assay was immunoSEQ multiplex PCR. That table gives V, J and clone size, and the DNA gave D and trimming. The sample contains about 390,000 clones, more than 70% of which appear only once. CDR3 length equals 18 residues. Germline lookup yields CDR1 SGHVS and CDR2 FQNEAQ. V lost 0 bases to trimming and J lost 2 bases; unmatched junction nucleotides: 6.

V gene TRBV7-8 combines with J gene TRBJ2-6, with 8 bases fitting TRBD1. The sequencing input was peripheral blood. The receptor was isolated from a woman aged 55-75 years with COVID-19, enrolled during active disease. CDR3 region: CASSLAGQGRAGANVLTF. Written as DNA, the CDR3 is TGTGCCAGCAGCTTAGCCGGACAGGGCCGGGCTGGGGCCAACGTCCTGACTTTC.